These T cell receptor beta chains were read from a single sample in a study of OX40 agonist ivuxolimab in advanced cancers. The table came from immunoSEQ multiplex PCR; TCRdb's copy has only in-frame clones and leaves some out. The repertoire holds tens of thousands of clones, with about 90% as singletons. Sequencing used CD4+ or CD8+ T cells sorted from blood, obtained in a trial of the OX40 agonist ivuxolimab. The receptors were gathered from an adult with an advanced solid tumor such as melanoma, head and neck, liver or kidney cancer. CDR3s include the opening cysteine and the closing phenylalanine or tryptophan. A D gene is named only where the DNA matches it firmly. Expanded clones get a size class; other rows say once, few or many, or leave the size out.

d_call	v_call	cdr3_length	j_call	clone_size	cdr3_aa	cdr3_nt
.	TRBV2	16	TRBJ2-3	.	CASSAMLKTPTDTQYF	TGTGCCAGCAGTGCGATGTTGAAAACCCCCACAGATACGCAGTATTTT
.	TRBV5-4	16	TRBJ2-1	.	CASSLGRGRTHNEQFF	TGTGCCAGCAGCTTGGGACGTGGGAGGACCCACAATGAGCAGTTCTTC
TRBD2	TRBV10-3	14	TRBJ2-7	.	CAISGPAGVYEQYF	TGTGCCATATCTGGCCCAGCGGGAGTCTACGAGCAGTACTTC
.	TRBV30	14	TRBJ1-5	.	CAWSQTYSNQPQHF	TGTGCCTGGAGCCAGACTTATAGCAATCAGCCCCAGCATTTT
.	TRBV18	15	TRBJ2-1	.	CASSPPSGPYNEQFF	TGTGCCAGCTCACCACCCTCGGGTCCCTACAATGAGCAGTTCTTC
TRBD2	TRBV5-1	16	TRBJ2-7	.	CASSLDYTGGGYEQYF	TGCGCCAGCAGCTTGGATTATACGGGAGGCGGTTACGAGCAGTACTTC
.	TRBV28	18	TRBJ2-3	.	CASSLTGRARVSTDTQYF	TGTGCCAGCAGTTTAACTGGGCGGGCTAGGGTTAGCACAGATACGCAGTATTTT
.	TRBV5-1	13	TRBJ2-7	.	CASSFTSSYEQYF	TGCGCCAGCAGTTTTACTAGCTCCTACGAGCAGTACTTC
TRBD1	TRBV13	15	TRBJ1-1	.	CASSVRRQGYTEAFF	TGTGCCAGCAGCGTACGGAGACAGGGGTATACTGAAGCTTTCTTT
.	TRBV19	14	TRBJ2-3	.	CASSITDNTDTQYF	TGTGCCAGTAGTATAACAGATAACACAGATACGCAGTATTTT
TRBD1	TRBV19	17	TRBJ1-2	.	CASSISPGTGGYYGYTF	TGTGCCAGTAGTATCTCCCCCGGGACAGGGGGCTACTATGGCTACACCTTC
TRBD1	TRBV6-1	13	TRBJ1-2	.	CASSTGADYGYTF	TGTGCCAGCAGTACAGGGGCGGACTATGGCTACACCTTC
.	TRBV9	15	TRBJ2-3	.	CASSGLPGNTDTQYF	TGTGCCAGCAGCGGACTCCCAGGGAACACAGATACGCAGTATTTT
TRBD1	TRBV5-6	14	TRBJ1-1	.	CASSSTGVDTEAFF	TGTGCCAGCAGCTCGACAGGGGTGGACACTGAAGCTTTCTTT
TRBD2	TRBV6-1	18	TRBJ2-2	once	CASSGSGTSGSWAGELFF	TGTGCCAGCAGTGGATCCGGGACTAGCGGGAGTTGGGCCGGGGAGCTGTTTTTT
.	TRBV30	16	TRBJ2-7	once	CALLLGGWGYGNEQYF	TGTGCCCTGCTGCTCGGCGGTTGGGGATATGGGAACGAGCAGTACTTC
TRBD1	TRBV11-2	15	TRBJ1-1	.	CASSLRRTGGTEAFF	TGTGCCAGCAGCTTACGCCGGACAGGTGGAACTGAAGCTTTCTTT
.	TRBV19	13	TRBJ1-1	.	CASSITVDTEAFF	TGTGCCAGTAGTATTACAGTGGACACTGAAGCTTTCTTT
.	TRBV7-6	13	TRBJ2-5	.	CASSRGGQETQYF	TGTGCCAGCAGCCGAGGGGGTCAAGAGACCCAGTACTTC
.	TRBV6-1	12	TRBJ1-2	.	CASSEQVIGYTF	TGTGCCAGCAGTGAACAAGTCATAGGCTACACCTTC
.	TRBV30	14	TRBJ1-6	few	CAWSVTQRNSPLHF	TGTGCCTGGAGTGTAACTCAGAGAAATTCACCCCTCCACTTT
.	TRBV5-1	15	TRBJ2-2	.	CASSLPKDSGGELFF	TGCGCCAGCAGCTTGCCTAAGGACAGCGGCGGGGAGCTGTTTTTT
.	TRBV12-5	13	TRBJ2-7	.	CASVRGSSYEQYF	TGTGCTAGTGTTCGGGGGAGCTCCTACGAGCAGTACTTC
TRBD1	TRBV23-1	17	TRBJ1-4	.	CASSQSQGGLINEKLFF	TGCGCCAGCAGTCAATCACAGGGGGGACTGATAAATGAAAAACTGTTTTTT
.	TRBV5-1	15	TRBJ2-1	.	CASSPDGSSYNEQFF	TGCGCCAGCAGCCCGGACGGATCCTCCTACAATGAGCAGTTCTTC
.	TRBV5-3	15	TRBJ1-1	.	CARSLTPGGNTEAFF	TGTGCCAGAAGCCTCACACCGGGTGGGAACACTGAAGCTTTCTTT
TRBD2	TRBV7-9	14	TRBJ2-3	.	CARQGLAGTDTQYF	TGTGCCCGCCAGGGACTAGCGGGCACAGATACGCAGTATTTT
.	TRBV6-6	13	TRBJ2-7	.	CASSRDQGYEQYF	TGTGCCAGCAGTAGGGATCAGGGCTACGAGCAGTACTTC
.	TRBV2	13	TRBJ2-5	.	CASSGGVGETQYF	TGTGCCAGCAGTGGAGGGGTCGGTGAGACCCAGTACTTC
.	TRBV18	14	TRBJ2-5	.	CASSPGQDQETQYF	TGTGCCAGCTCACCGGGGCAGGACCAAGAGACCCAGTACTTC
.	TRBV14	11	TRBJ2-7	.	CASSQVYEQYF	TGTGCCAGCAGCCAAGTTTACGAGCAGTACTTC
.	TRBV2	14	TRBJ2-2	.	CASSGGANTGELFF	TGTGCCAGCAGTGGGGGGGCTAACACCGGGGAGCTGTTTTTT
.	TRBV12-5	14	TRBJ1-1	.	CASGLPGGNTEAFF	TGTGCTAGTGGTTTGCCGGGGGGGAACACTGAAGCTTTCTTT
.	TRBV30	12	TRBJ1-1	.	CAFRTGYTEAFF	TGTGCTTTTAGAACGGGGTACACTGAAGCTTTCTTT
TRBD1	TRBV11-3	14	TRBJ2-7	.	CASSLGQGGYEQYF	TGTGCCAGCAGCTTGGGACAGGGGGGGTACGAGCAGTACTTC
.	TRBV4-1	15	TRBJ1-2	.	CASSQVGSADYGYTF	TGCGCCAGCAGCCAAGTTGGGTCAGCGGACTATGGCTACACCTTC
.	TRBV30	11	TRBJ1-2	.	CAWSTGGGYTF	TGTGCCTGGAGTACTGGGGGGGGCTACACCTTC
.	TRBV19	15	TRBJ2-7	.	CASSEKTGAPYEQYF	TGTGCCAGTAGTGAAAAGACAGGAGCCCCCTACGAGCAGTACTTC
.	TRBV5-6	14	TRBJ1-5	few	CASSSRSSREPQHF	TGTGCCAGCAGCTCCAGGAGTTCAAGGGAGCCCCAGCATTTT
TRBD2	TRBV4-2	16	TRBJ2-2	once	CASSLRTSGNTGELFF	TGTGCCAGCAGCCTACGGACTAGCGGGAACACCGGGGAGCTGTTTTTT
TRBD1	TRBV5-1	14	TRBJ1-1	.	CASSLAGTGAEAFF	TGCGCCAGCAGCCTCGCCGGGACAGGGGCTGAAGCTTTCTTT
.	TRBV5-6	16	TRBJ2-7	.	CASSLDRARSYYEQYF	TGTGCCAGCAGCTTGGATAGGGCTCGCTCCTACTACGAGCAGTACTTC
TRBD2	TRBV5-6	16	TRBJ2-7	.	CASSPGLAGGSFEQYF	TGTGCCAGCAGCCCGGGACTAGCGGGGGGGAGCTTCGAGCAGTACTTC
.	TRBV5-1	13	TRBJ2-7	.	CASRQGEAYEQYF	TGCGCCAGCAGGCAGGGGGAGGCCTACGAGCAGTACTTC
TRBD1	TRBV7-6	18	TRBJ1-5	.	CASSANGDRGRFNQPQHF	TGTGCCAGCAGCGCGAACGGGGACAGGGGAAGGTTCAATCAGCCCCAGCATTTT
.	TRBV2	13	TRBJ1-3	.	CASRVSSGNTIYF	TGTGCCAGCAGGGTGAGCTCTGGAAACACCATATATTTT
TRBD2	TRBV29-1	13	TRBJ2-3	.	CSVGGLAGDTQYF	TGCAGCGTTGGAGGACTAGCGGGGGATACGCAGTATTTT
TRBD1	TRBV19	15	TRBJ1-4	.	CASSYTGGTNEKLFF	TGTGCCAGTAGTTACACAGGGGGAACTAATGAAAAACTGTTTTTT
TRBD1	TRBV7-8	14	TRBJ1-2	.	CASSLAGTGYGYTF	TGTGCCAGCAGCTTAGCCGGGACAGGGTATGGCTACACCTTC